This T cell receptor (beta chain) was recovered during a study of T cells in Graves' hyperthyroidism and ophthalmopathy. Overall study findings and caveats: In the blood, most expanded thyroid clonotypes above 0.001 appeared as well.

Using RNA transcripts as the source, TCR beta CDR3 regions were amplified. When the TCR CDR3 underwent first-round RT-PCR, the HTBI primer set was used. One entry per CDR3 protein, called by TCRdb with MiXCR from the multiplex PCR reads. This repertoire shows a few hundred thousand distinct CDR3 sequences, less than 20% found once; its top ten account for around a quarter. The V gene's germline CDR1 is KGHDR and CDR2 SFDVKD. CDR3 length equals 12 residues. V lost 9 bases and J lost 2, with 7 bases in between. Notes on this clonotype: The antigen is unknown.

The authors obtained PBMCs from about 9.5 ml of fresh peripheral blood. The TCR comes from a woman aged 18 to 35 with Graves' hyperthyroidism that later progressed to Graves' ophthalmopathy. This rearrangement joins TRBV24-1 to TRBJ1-5; no firm D call. The sample was blood. CDR3 sequence (DNA): TGTGCCACCTCGCAGGGCAATCAGCCCCAGCATTTT. Encoded protein: CATSQGNQPQHF.